Listed here are 28 T cell receptor beta chains from one sample, sequenced in a study of neoadjuvant anti-PD-1 for oral cavity cancer. TCRdb keeps only in-frame clones here, not all; method: immunoSEQ multiplex PCR. This sample has fewer than 40,000 clones, with 80% to 90% found just once. The specimen was PBMCs, collected before nivolumab (anti-PD-1) treatment. These receptors came from a person aged 35-79 years with oral cavity squamous cell carcinoma.

This chain uses TRBV11-2 with TRBJ1-2; 10 nucleotides align to TRBD1. The V gene's germline CDR1 is SGHAT and CDR2 FQNNGV. This CDR3 is built from 18 residues. The ends lost 1 base at V and 0 bases at J; junction bases unmatched: 8. The CDR3 sequence: CASSLVGTGDPTNYGYTF. The CDR3, as DNA: TGTGCCAGCAGCTTAGTGGGGACAGGGGACCCTACTAACTATGGCTACACCTTC. Supplemented by reference TRBV11-2 and TRBJ1-2, the full variable domain reads EAGVAQSPRYKIIEKRQSVAFWCNPISGHATLYWYQQILGQGPKLLIQFQNNGVVDDSQLPKDRFSAERLKGVDSTLKIQPAKLEDSAVYLCASSLVGTGDPTNYGYTFGSGTRLTVV.

The chain recombines TRBV6-5 with TRBJ1-5, with D possibly matching TRBD1 (5 bases). Germline V gene sequence: CDR1 MNHEY, CDR2 SVGAGI. V was cut by 7 bases and J by 7 bases, with 14 bases left in between. CDR3 length: 13 residues. The CDR3 DNA reads TGTGCCAGCACCCTCGGCAGGGACCAGCCCCAGCATTTT. Translation gives CASTLGRDQPQHF.

V gene TRBV4-3 combines with J gene TRBJ2-7, with 10 bases that match TRBD1. Germline loops: CDR1 LGHNA, CDR2 YSLEER. The V gene end was trimmed by 5 bases and the J gene end by 3 bases; junction bases not matched to a gene: 1. The CDR3 length is 13 residues. The CDR3 bases are TGCGCCAGCAGCAGGGACAGGGGCTACGAGCAGTACTTC. It translates to CASSRDRGYEQYF.

The genes are TRBV6-5 and TRBJ1-1; perhaps TRBD1 as D (6 bases). V lost 2 bases and J lost 1, with 11 bases in between. CDR1 and CDR2 (germline): MNHEY, SVGAGI. The CDR3 is 15 amino acids. The CDR3 nucleotides are TGTGCCAGCAGTTACGGATGGACAGAGAACACTGAAGCTTTCTTT. It codes for CASSYGWTENTEAFF.

V gene TRBV10-3 combines with J gene TRBJ1-4; D gene ambiguous. This CDR3 spans 15 amino acids. Germline CDR1 ENHRY, CDR2 SYGVKD. The germline V and J ends were trimmed by 0 bases and 2 bases, with 7 bases remaining between them. The CDR3: CAISESGSTNEKLFF. The CDR3 bases are TGTGCCATCAGTGAGTCAGGGAGTACTAATGAAAAACTGTTTTTT.

V usage is TRBV7-3 and J usage is TRBJ2-1, with 10 bases lining up with TRBD1. CDR1 is SGHTA, CDR2 FQGTGA, per germline. Germline trimming cut 5 bases from V and 0 bases from J; bases unmatched to any gene: 10. The length of the CDR3 is 18 residues. CDR3 bases: TGTGCCAGCAGCGCGAGCCCGGGACAGGGGAGCTCCTACAATGAGCAGTTCTTC. This codes for CASSASPGQGSSYNEQFF.

This clone was seen just once. The rearrangement uses TRBV19 and TRBJ1-1; D unresolved. The CDR3 totals 14 residues. V was pared by 2 bases and J by 0 bases, with 7 bases between. The germline CDR1 and CDR2 sequences are LNHDA and SQIVND (reference sequence). The CDR3, as DNA: TGTGCCAGTAGTATAACGGCCATGAACACTGAAGCTTTCTTT. The encoded protein is CASSITAMNTEAFF.

This clone was observed once. This chain connects TRBV6-1 to TRBJ2-7; no reliable D call. The CDR3 loop spans 11 amino acids. The germline CDR1 and CDR2 sequences are MNHNS and SASEGT. V lost 5 bases and J 3 bases, leaving 5 bases between the germline ends. CDR3 DNA sequence: TGTGCCAGCAGTCCAAGCTACGAGCAGTACTTC. This codes for CASSPSYEQYF.

V is TRBV5-4 and J is TRBJ2-2; no clear D gene. V was cut by 1 base and J by 4 bases, with 11 bases left in between. Germline-derived CDR1 and CDR2 are SGHNT and YYREEE (reference sequence). The length of the CDR3 is 15 residues. CDR3 nucleotides: TGTGCCAGCAGCTTGAAGCGTGCCGGCACCGGGGAGCTGTTTTTT. Translated: CASSLKRAGTGELFF.

Comment on this clone: The junction and the germline gene differ at one end; a read error may be behind it. The chain links TRBV19 to TRBJ2-2; weak D call: TRBD2 (5 bases). Germline CDR1 and CDR2: LNHDA and SQIVND (reference sequence). The CDR3 sequence is 13 residues long. The chain's CDR3 is CASSPGNIGELFF. The DNA for the CDR3 is TGTGCCAGTAGCCCGGGGAACATCGGGGAGCTGTTTTTT.

The chain employs TRBV15 and TRBJ2-7; maybe TRBD2 (6 bases). Germline V gives CDR1 LNHNV, CDR2 YYDKDF (reference sequence). The CDR3 has 13 residues. V lost 3 bases, J lost 3 bases, and 9 bases lay in between. CDR3 loop: CATSRNSGYEQYF. Here the CDR3 DNA reads TGTGCCACCAGCAGGAATAGCGGCTACGAGCAGTACTTC.

This clone appeared a few times. The chain carries TRBV6-5 and TRBJ1-6, with a tentative D call TRBD1 (5 bases). The CDR3 runs to 13 residues. Trimming stripped 6 bases from V and 10 bases from J, with 13 bases between. Germline CDR1 is MNHEY and CDR2 is SVGAGI. The CDR3: CASSYRKGSPLHF. In DNA form, the CDR3 reads TGTGCCAGCAGCTACAGGAAGGGCTCACCCCTCCACTTT.

This clone turned up a few times. The genes are TRBV5-1 and TRBJ2-7, with D perhaps being TRBD1 or TRBD2 (5 bases each). Germline values: CDR1 SGHRS, CDR2 YFSETQ. V gave up 0 bases and J gave up 0 bases, with 7 bases separating them. The CDR3 totals 14 residues. The CDR3 reads CASSLAGTSYEQYF. In nucleotides, the CDR3 is TGCGCCAGCAGCTTGGCAGGGACCTCCTACGAGCAGTACTTC.

J is TRBJ1-5 and V is TRBV19; TRBD1 is a possible D gene (5 bases). The germline gives CDR1 LNHDA, CDR2 SQIVND (reference sequence). V lost 7 bases, J lost 2 bases, and 27 bases lay in between. This CDR3 region has 19 residues. CDR3: CASTHSGTVGYMGNQPQHF. The CDR3 DNA sequence: TGTGCCAGTACCCATAGTGGGACGGTGGGGTACATGGGCAATCAGCCCCAGCATTTT.

The sample holds a few counts of this clone. The chain uses TRBV19 and TRBJ2-6, with TRBD1 matching 9 bases. The junction had 12 bases not matched to a gene; V was cut back by 7 bases and J by 2 bases. CDR3 size: 18 residues. CDR1 is LNHDA and CDR2 is SQIVND in the germline V gene (reference sequence). Written as DNA, the CDR3 is TGTGCCAGTACCAACCCCGGGACAGGGTTGGCTGGGGCCAACGTCCTGACTTTC. It translates to CASTNPGTGLAGANVLTF.

A remark on this clone: In the same sample, other DNA sequences code for this CDR3. V gene TRBV7-3 combines with J gene TRBJ1-2; D is ambiguous. The ends were cut back, 5 bases at V and 1 base at J, with 8 bases in the middle. The CDR3 is 13 residues long. Germline V gene lookup returns CDR1 SGHTA and CDR2 FQGTGA. CDR3 residues: CASSLDGNYGYTF. The DNA of the CDR3 is TGTGCCAGCAGCCTCGACGGTAACTATGGCTACACCTTC.

This chain uses TRBV7-8 with TRBJ2-7; tentative D call: TRBD1 (9 bases). Trimming cost V 4 bases and J 4 bases, with 20 bases left between them. The CDR3 totals 16 residues. Germline assignment: CDR1 SGHVS and CDR2 FQNEAQ. CDR3 sequence: CASSSREGQGSYEQYF. The DNA for the CDR3 is TGTGCCAGCAGCTCCCGGGAGGGACAGGGTTCGTACGAGCAGTACTTC.

V is TRBV6-5 and J is TRBJ2-1; 10 positions match TRBD2. The CDR3 runs 15 residues. J was trimmed by 3 bases and V by 6 bases; bases with no gene match: 5. The germline gives CDR1 MNHEY, CDR2 SVGAGI. The chain's CDR3 is CASRHTSGVYNEQFF. The CDR3 bases are TGTGCCAGCAGACATACTAGCGGGGTCTACAATGAGCAGTTCTTC.

This chain connects TRBV28 to TRBJ2-2; 8 bases are shared with TRBD2. The length of the CDR3 is 17 residues. Losses at the gene ends were 6 bases for V and 7 bases for J; bases not matched to a gene: 16. Germline V lookup: CDR1 MDHEN, CDR2 SYDVKM. The CDR3: CASSPMFPTGGHGELFF. The DNA of the CDR3 is TGTGCCAGCAGCCCCATGTTTCCGACGGGGGGGCACGGGGAGCTGTTTTTT.

The table lists this clone with a count of one. The chain recombines TRBV6-4 with TRBJ2-3; D is ambiguous. Trimming stripped 2 bases from V and 4 bases from J, with 10 bases between. This CDR3 comprises 14 residues. From germline, CDR1 is MRHNA and CDR2 SNTAGT. CDR3 loop: CASSDEAWADTQYF. The CDR3 DNA is TGTGCCAGCAGTGACGAAGCGTGGGCAGATACGCAGTATTTT.

The rearrangement uses TRBV5-1 and TRBJ2-3; 9 nucleotides line up with TRBD1. Germline V gene sequence: CDR1 SGHRS, CDR2 YFSETQ. This CDR3 comprises 16 residues. After removal of 1 base from V and 1 base from J, the junction contained 4 bases not matched to a gene. This CDR3 reads CASSLIRDRGTDTQYF. The CDR3 DNA reads TGCGCCAGCAGCTTGATCCGGGACAGGGGCACAGATACGCAGTATTTT.

The rearrangement uses TRBV28 and TRBJ2-3; 9 bases map to TRBD2. Trimming removed 0 bases from V and 0 bases from J; junction bases left unmatched: 4. Germline CDR1 MDHEN, CDR2 SYDVKM. The CDR3 sequence is 17 residues long. CDR3 region: CASSLWASGDSTDTQYF. DNA for the CDR3: TGTGCCAGCAGTTTATGGGCTAGCGGGGATAGCACAGATACGCAGTATTTT. Filled out from reference TRBV28 and TRBJ2-3, the complete variable domain reads DVKVTQSSRYLVKRTGEKVFLECVQDMDHENMFWYRQDPGLGLRLIYFSYDVKMKEKGDIPEGYSVSREKKERFSLILESASTNQTSMYLCASSLWASGDSTDTQYFGPGTRLTVL.

This clone occurred a few times. The V gene is TRBV9, the J gene TRBJ1-6; D gene unclear. The CDR3 loop spans 15 amino acids. Germline CDR1 reads SGDLS; CDR2 reads YYNGEE. Trimming shortened V by 4 bases and J by 4 bases, and 12 bases separated the two germline ends. The CDR3 sequence is CASSLDQVYNSPLHF. CDR3 sequence (DNA): TGTGCCAGCAGCCTGGACCAGGTATATAATTCACCCCTCCACTTT.

The CDR3 region has the DNA TGCAGCGCTGGACAGGGGGGAGGCACTGAGCAGTTCTTC. Translated, it gives CSAGQGGGTEQFF. V is TRBV29-1 and J is TRBJ2-1; 10 nucleotides align to TRBD1. The CDR3 runs to 13 residues. J was trimmed by 9 bases and V by 7 bases; bases with no gene match: 9. Germline assignment: CDR1 SQVTM and CDR2 ANQGSEA.

The J gene is TRBJ2-5, the V gene TRBV15; 11 nucleotides line up with TRBD2. The V gene's germline CDR1 is LNHNV and CDR2 YYDKDF (reference sequence). The CDR3 loop spans 13 amino acids. Trimming cost V 6 bases and J 4 bases; bases outside gene matches: 1. The CDR3 region is CATRLAGVETQYF. CDR3 DNA sequence: TGTGCCACCAGACTAGCGGGGGTAGAGACCCAGTACTTC. The complete variable domain, with remaining parts taken from reference TRBV15 and TRBJ2-5, reads DAMVIQNPRYQVTQFGKPVTLSCSQTLNHNVMYWYQQKSSQAPKLLFHYYDKDFNNEADTPDNFQSRRPNTSFCFLDIRSPGLGDTAMYLCATRLAGVETQYFGPGTRLLVL.

CDR3 region: CASTSPRDRAYTEAFF. CDR3 nucleotide sequence: TGTGCCAGCACCTCCCCACGGGACAGGGCCTACACTGAAGCTTTCTTT. The chain couples TRBV2 to TRBJ1-1; 9 bases agree with TRBD1. J was trimmed by 3 bases and V by 7 bases; bases with no gene match: 12. The CDR3 is 16 residues long. The V gene's germline CDR1 is SNHLY and CDR2 FYNNEI.

This chain joins TRBV6-1 and TRBJ1-5; D unresolved. The germline V and J ends were trimmed by 0 bases and 4 bases, with 13 bases remaining between them. Germline V gene data show CDR1 as MNHNS and CDR2 as SASEGT. The CDR3 runs 16 residues. The CDR3: CASSEAMGVRNQPQHF. The DNA for the CDR3 is TGTGCCAGCAGTGAAGCCATGGGAGTTCGGAATCAGCCCCAGCATTTT.

V usage is TRBV7-2 and J usage is TRBJ2-5, with 12 bases matching TRBD2. The CDR3 totals 17 residues. Germline V gives CDR1 SGHTA, CDR2 FQGNSA. V lost 1 base, J lost 1 base, and 4 bases stayed unmatched. Written as DNA, the CDR3 is TGTGCCAGCAGCTTAGGGCTGACTAGCGGGGGCCAAGAGACCCAGTACTTC. It is translated as CASSLGLTSGGQETQYF.